This passage covers 5 T cell receptor beta chains from one sample sequenced in a study of T-cell memory formation after mild COVID-19 (dated by TCRdb to about 2021). Libraries were prepared through 5' RACE. The run used an Illumina NovaSeq 6000. TCRdb reran the public reads through fastp at Q25 and MiXCR, keeping productive beta chains. Each CDR3 protein gets just one entry, which takes the most common genes and DNA from the rows behind it. This sample holds under 250,000 distinct CDR3 sequences; 15% were observed only once. In total, the top ten clones hold more than 2% of the sample. The sequencing input was PBMCs or a T cell subset sorted from them (not recorded which). The receptor set was obtained from an adult woman who had mild COVID-19 (a few samples of this study predate the infection). The sample titles of this study are shuffled in the database, so cell type and time point are left out; the donor was told from shared clones.

The chain employs TRBV30 and TRBJ2-7; 12 nucleotides align to TRBD2. After removal of 0 bases from V and 3 bases from J, the junction contained 6 bases not matched to a gene. The CDR3 spans 16 residues. Germline CDR1 reads GTSNPN; CDR2 reads SVGIG (reference sequence). The CDR3 protein is CAWSVLLAGGFYEQYF. CDR3 DNA sequence: TGTGCCTGGAGTGTTTTACTAGCGGGAGGATTCTACGAGCAGTACTTC.

The chain's CDR3 is CASSQKTGQNYGYTF. CDR3 nucleotides: TGTGCCAGCAGCCAAAAAACGGGGCAGAACTATGGCTACACCTTC. The rearrangement links TRBV11-1 to TRBJ1-2, with TRBD1 as a possible D gene (5 bases). Trimming took off 5 bases at V and 2 bases at J, with 15 bases between the two ends. CDR1 is SGHAT, CDR2 FQDESV, per germline (reference sequence). The CDR3 has 15 amino acids.

The J gene is TRBJ1-5, the V gene TRBV21-1; no check of the table's D call, TRBD1, against the DNA was made. TRBV21-1 is a pseudogene segment. The CDR3 runs to 12 residues. The CDR3 DNA follows: TGTGCCAGCAGGCACAGGAAGAGGCCCCAGCATTTT. Protein product: CASRHRKRPQHF.

This rearrangement joins TRBV7-9 to TRBJ2-7, with no clear D. V lost 1 base, J lost 3 bases, and 10 bases lay in between. This CDR3 is built from 14 residues. Germline V gene data show CDR1 as SEHNR and CDR2 as FQNEAQ (reference sequence). The CDR3, as DNA: TGTGCCAGCAGCTTAGGGGGTGTAAACTACGAGCAGTACTTC. Amino acid sequence: CASSLGGVNYEQYF.

This clonotype showed up just a few times. The chain recombines TRBV5-6 with TRBJ2-3, with D maybe TRBD2 (6 bases). Germline lookup yields CDR1 SGHDT and CDR2 YYEEEE. Trimming removed 4 bases at V and 2 bases at J, with 11 bases between. The CDR3 is made up of 14 amino acids. CDR3: CASSPLDYTDTQYF. CDR3 DNA: TGTGCCAGCAGCCCGCTGGACTACACAGATACGCAGTATTTT.